The clone carrying this T cell receptor (beta chain) was detected only a few times. This sample is drawn from a study of spatial heterogeneity in lung cancer. Study-wide context: Fewer alpha-chain than beta-chain sequences were consistently detected.

J gave up 4 bases and V 0 bases, and 5 bases lay outside the gene matches. Looked up from germline, CDR1 is DFQATT and CDR2 is SNEGSKA (reference sequence). The CDR3 is made up of 16 amino acids. TCRdb analysed the 5' RACE reads with MiXCR anew, one entry per CDR3 protein. The sample has approximately 92,000 distinct CDR3 sequences; 12% are singletons. Time point denoted: sample taken at primary tumor resection. Samples were donated by 72 untreated early-stage non-small cell lung cancer patients. Whole RNA, isolated from tumor, nontumor lung or frozen PBMC, was sequenced without prior sorting. The receptor comes from a male donor with early-stage non-small cell lung cancer. This chain joins TRBV20-1 and TRBJ2-2; the match to TRBD1 covers 10 bases. Material: PBMCs, obtained at surgery. This chain's CDR3 is CSARDGGTGVTGELFF. For the CDR3, the DNA is TGCAGTGCTAGAGATGGAGGGACAGGGGTCACCGGGGAGCTGTTTTTT.